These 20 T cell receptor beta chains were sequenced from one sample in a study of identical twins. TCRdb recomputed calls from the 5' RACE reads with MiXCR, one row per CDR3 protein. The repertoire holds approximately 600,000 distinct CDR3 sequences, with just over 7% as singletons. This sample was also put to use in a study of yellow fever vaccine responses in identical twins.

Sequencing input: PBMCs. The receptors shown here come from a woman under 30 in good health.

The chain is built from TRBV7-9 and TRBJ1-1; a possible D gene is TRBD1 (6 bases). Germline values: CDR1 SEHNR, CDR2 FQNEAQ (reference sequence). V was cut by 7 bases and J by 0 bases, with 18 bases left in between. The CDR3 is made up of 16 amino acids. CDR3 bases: TGTGCCAGCAAACTAGGGGGGGGAGAATTGAACACTGAAGCTTTCTTT. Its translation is CASKLGGGELNTEAFF.

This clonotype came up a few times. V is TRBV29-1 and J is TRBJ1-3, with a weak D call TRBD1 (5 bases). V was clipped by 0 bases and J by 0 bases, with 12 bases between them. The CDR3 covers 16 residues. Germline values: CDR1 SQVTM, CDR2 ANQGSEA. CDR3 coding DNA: TGCAGCGTTGAAGACCACCCAGGGATCTCTGGAAACACCATATATTTT. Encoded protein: CSVEDHPGISGNTIYF.

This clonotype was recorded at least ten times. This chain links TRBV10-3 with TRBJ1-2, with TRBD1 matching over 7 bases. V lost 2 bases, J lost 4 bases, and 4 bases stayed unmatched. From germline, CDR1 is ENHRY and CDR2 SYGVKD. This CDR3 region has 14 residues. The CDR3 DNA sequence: TGTGCCATCAGTGAGGGTTGGACAGGCTATGGCTACACCTTC. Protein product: CAISEGWTGYGYTF.

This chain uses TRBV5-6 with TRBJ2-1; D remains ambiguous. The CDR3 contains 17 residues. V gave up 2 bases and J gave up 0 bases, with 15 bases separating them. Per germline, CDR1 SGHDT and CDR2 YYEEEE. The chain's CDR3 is CASSFLLSLSSYNEQFF. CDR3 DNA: TGTGCCAGCAGCTTTCTCCTGAGTCTGAGCTCCTACAATGAGCAGTTCTTC.

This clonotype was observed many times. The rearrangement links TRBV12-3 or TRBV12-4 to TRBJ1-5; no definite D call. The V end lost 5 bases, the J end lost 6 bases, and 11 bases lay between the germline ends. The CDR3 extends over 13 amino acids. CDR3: CASSAPDRQPQHF. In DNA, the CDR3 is TGTGCCAGCAGTGCCCCGGACCGTCAGCCCCAGCATTTT.

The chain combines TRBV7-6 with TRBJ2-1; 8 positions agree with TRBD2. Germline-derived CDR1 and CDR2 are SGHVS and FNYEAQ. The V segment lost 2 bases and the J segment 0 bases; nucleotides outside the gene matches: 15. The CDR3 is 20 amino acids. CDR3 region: CASSLNLVSGKPSSYNEQFF. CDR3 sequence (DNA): TGTGCCAGCAGCTTAAATCTTGTTAGCGGGAAGCCCAGCTCCTACAATGAGCAGTTCTTC.

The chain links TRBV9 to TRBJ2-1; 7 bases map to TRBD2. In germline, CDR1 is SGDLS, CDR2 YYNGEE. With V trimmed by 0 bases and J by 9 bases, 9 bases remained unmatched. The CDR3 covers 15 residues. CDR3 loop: CASSVGGTMGREQFF. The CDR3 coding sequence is TGTGCCAGCAGCGTAGGGGGGACTATGGGCCGTGAGCAGTTCTTC.

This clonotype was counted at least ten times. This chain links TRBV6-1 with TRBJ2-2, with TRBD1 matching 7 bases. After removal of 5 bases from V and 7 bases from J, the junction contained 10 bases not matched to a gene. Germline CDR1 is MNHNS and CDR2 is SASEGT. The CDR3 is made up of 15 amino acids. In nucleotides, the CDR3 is TGTGCCAGCAGTCGAACCCAGGGGGTCGGCGGGGAGCTGTTTTTT. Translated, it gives CASSRTQGVGGELFF.

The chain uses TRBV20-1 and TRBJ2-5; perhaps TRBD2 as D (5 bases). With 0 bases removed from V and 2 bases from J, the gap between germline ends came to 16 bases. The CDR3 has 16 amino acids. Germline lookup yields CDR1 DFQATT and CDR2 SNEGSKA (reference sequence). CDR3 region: CSARDRLRAVQETQYF. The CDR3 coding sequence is TGCAGTGCTAGAGATCGGCTGCGGGCAGTACAAGAGACCCAGTACTTC.

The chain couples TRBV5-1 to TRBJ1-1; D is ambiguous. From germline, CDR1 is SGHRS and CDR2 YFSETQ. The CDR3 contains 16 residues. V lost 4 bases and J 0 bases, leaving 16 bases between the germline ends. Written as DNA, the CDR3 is TGCGCCAGCAGCCCTATCTCTCCGACGATGAACACTGAAGCTTTCTTT. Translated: CASSPISPTMNTEAFF.

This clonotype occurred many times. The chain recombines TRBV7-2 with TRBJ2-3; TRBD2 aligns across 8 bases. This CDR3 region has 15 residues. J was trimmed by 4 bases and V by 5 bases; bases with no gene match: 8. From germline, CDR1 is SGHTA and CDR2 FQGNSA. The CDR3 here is CASSTGAGVSDTQYF. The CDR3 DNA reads TGTGCCAGCAGCACCGGAGCGGGAGTGTCAGATACGCAGTATTTT. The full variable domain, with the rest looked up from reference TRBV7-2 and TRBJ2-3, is GAGVSQSPSNKVTEKGKDVELRCDPISGHTALYWYRQSLGQGLEFLIYFQGNSAPDKSGLPSDRFSAERTGGSVSTLTIQRTQQEDSAVYLCASSTGAGVSDTQYFGPGTRLTVL.

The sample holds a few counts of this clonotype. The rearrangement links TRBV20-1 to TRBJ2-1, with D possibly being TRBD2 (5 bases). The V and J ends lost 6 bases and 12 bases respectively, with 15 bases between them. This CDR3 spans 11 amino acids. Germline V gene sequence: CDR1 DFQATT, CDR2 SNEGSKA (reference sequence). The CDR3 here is CSADGLPWQFF. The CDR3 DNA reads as TGCAGTGCAGACGGACTCCCTTGGCAGTTCTTC.

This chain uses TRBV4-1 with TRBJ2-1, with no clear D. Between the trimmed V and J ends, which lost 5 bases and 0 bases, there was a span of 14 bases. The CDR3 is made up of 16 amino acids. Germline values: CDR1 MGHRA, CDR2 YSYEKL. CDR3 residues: CASSDPVASSYNEQFF. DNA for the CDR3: TGCGCCAGCAGCGACCCCGTTGCCAGCTCCTACAATGAGCAGTTCTTC.

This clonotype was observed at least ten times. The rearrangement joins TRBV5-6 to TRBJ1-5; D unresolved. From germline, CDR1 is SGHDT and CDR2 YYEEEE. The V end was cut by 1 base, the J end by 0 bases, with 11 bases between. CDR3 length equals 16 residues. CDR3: CASSLSGRYSNQPQHF. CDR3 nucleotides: TGTGCCAGCAGCTTGTCAGGCCGGTATAGCAATCAGCCCCAGCATTTT.

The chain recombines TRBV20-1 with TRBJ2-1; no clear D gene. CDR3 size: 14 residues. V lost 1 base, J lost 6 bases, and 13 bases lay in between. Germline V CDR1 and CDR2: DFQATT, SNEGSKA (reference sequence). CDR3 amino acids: CSARGGRPSNEQFF. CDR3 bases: TGCAGTGCTAGAGGAGGACGGCCGAGCAATGAGCAGTTCTTC.

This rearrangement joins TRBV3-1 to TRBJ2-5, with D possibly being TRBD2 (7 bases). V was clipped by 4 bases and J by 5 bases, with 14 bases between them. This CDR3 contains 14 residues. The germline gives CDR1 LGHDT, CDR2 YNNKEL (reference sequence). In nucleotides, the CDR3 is TGTGCCAGCAGCCCGGGGGGCGGGAGTGAGACCCAGTACTTC. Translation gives CASSPGGGSETQYF.

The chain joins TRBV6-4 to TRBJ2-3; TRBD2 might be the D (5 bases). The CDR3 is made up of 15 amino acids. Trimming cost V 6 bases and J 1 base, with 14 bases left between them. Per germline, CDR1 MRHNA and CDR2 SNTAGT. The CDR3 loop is CASSPGNSGTDTQYF. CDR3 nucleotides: TGTGCCAGCAGCCCCGGGAATTCGGGCACAGATACGCAGTATTTT.

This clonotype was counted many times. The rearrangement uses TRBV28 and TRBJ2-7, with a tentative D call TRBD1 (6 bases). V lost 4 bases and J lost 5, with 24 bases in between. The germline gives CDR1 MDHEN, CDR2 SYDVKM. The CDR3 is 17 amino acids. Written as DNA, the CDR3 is TGTGCCAGCAGTTCCCGATCCCAGGGGATTCATTTCCACGAGCAGTACTTC. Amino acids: CASSSRSQGIHFHEQYF. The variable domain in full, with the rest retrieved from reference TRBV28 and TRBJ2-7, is DVKVTQSSRYLVKRTGEKVFLECVQDMDHENMFWYRQDPGLGLRLIYFSYDVKMKEKGDIPEGYSVSREKKERFSLILESASTNQTSMYLCASSSRSQGIHFHEQYFGPGTRLTVT.

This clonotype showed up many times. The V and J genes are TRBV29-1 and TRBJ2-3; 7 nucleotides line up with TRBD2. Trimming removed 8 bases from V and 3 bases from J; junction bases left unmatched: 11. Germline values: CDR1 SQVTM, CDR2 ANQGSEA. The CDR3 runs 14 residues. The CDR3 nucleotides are TGCAGCTCCGGGGGAGGGACTGGGACAGATACGCAGTATTTT. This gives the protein CSSGGGTGTDTQYF.

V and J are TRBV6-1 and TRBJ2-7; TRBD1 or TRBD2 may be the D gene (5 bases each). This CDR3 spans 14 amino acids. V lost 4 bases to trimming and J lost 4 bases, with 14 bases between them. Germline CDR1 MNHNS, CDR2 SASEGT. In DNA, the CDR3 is TGTGCCAGCAGTGTGGATAGGGACGTTTACGAGCAGTACGTC. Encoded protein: CASSVDRDVYEQYV.